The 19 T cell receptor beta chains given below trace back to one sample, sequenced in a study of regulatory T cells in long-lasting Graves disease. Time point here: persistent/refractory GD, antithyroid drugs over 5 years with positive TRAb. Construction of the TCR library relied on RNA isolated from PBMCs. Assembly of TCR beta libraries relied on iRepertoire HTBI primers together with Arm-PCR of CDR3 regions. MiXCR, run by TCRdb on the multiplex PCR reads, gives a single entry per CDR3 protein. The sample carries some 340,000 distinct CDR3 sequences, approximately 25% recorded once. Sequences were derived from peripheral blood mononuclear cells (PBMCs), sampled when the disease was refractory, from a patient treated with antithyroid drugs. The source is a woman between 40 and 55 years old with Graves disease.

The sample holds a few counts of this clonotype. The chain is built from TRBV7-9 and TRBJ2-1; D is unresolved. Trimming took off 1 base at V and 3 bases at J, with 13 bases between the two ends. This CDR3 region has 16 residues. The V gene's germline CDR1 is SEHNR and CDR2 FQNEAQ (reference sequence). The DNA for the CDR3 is TGTGCCAGCAGCTTAGTTCTGCGCGATTACTACAATGAGCAGTTCTTC. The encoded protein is CASSLVLRDYYNEQFF.

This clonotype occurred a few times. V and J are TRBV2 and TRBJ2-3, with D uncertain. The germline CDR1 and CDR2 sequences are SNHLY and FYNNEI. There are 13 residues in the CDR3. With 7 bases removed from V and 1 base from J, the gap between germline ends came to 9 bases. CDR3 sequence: CASKNRRTDTQYF. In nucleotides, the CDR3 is TGTGCCAGCAAAAACAGACGCACAGATACGCAGTATTTT.

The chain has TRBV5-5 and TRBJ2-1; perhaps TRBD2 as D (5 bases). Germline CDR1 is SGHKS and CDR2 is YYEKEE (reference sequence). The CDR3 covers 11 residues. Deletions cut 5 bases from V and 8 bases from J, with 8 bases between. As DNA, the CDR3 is TGTGCCAGCAGGCATAGCGATGAGCAGTTCTTC. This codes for CASRHSDEQFF.

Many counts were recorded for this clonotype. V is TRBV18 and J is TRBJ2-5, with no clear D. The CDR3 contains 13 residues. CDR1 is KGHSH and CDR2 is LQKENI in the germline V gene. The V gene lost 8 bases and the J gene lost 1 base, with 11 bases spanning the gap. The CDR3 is CASSPPVQETQYF. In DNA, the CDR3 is TGTGCCAGCAGTCCACCAGTCCAAGAGACCCAGTACTTC.

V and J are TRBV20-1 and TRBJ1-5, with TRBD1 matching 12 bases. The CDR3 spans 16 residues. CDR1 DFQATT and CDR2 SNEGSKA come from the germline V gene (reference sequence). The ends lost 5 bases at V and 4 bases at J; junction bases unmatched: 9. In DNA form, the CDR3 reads TGCAGTGCTCAGGGACCGGGACAGGGGGCGAATCAGCCCCAGCATTTT. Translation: CSAQGPGQGANQPQHF.

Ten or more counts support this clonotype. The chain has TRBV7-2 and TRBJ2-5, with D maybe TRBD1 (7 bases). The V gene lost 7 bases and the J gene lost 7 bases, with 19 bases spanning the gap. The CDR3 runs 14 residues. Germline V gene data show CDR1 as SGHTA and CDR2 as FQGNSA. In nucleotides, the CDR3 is TGTGCCAGCACCCCAGGGGGGTACTTTGGGACCCAGTACTTC. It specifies CASTPGGYFGTQYF.

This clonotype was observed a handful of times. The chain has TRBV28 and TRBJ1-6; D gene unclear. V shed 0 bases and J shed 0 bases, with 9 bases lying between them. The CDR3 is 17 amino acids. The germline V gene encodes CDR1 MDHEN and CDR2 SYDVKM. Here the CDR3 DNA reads TGTGCCAGCAGTTTATGCAAGTGTAGCTCCTATAATTCACCCCTCCACTTT. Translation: CASSLCKCSSYNSPLHF. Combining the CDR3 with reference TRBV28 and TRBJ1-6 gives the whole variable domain DVKVTQSSRYLVKRTGEKVFLECVQDMDHENMFWYRQDPGLGLRLIYFSYDVKMKEKGDIPEGYSVSREKKERFSLILESASTNQTSMYLCASSLCKCSSYNSPLHFGNGTRLTVT.

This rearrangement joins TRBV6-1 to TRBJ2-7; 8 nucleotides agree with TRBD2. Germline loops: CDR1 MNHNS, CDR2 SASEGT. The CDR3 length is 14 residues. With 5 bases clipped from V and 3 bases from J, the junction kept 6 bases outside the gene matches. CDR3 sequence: CASSHERGYYEQYF. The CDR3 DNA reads TGTGCCAGCAGTCACGAGCGGGGGTACTACGAGCAGTACTTC.

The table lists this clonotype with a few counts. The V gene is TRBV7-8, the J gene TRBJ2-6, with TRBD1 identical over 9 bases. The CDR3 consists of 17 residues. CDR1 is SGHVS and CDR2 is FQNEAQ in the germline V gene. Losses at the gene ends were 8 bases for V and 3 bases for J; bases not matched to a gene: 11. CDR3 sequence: CASYPDRGIFGANVLTF. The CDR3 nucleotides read TGTGCCAGCTATCCAGACAGGGGGATTTTTGGGGCCAACGTCCTGACTTTC.

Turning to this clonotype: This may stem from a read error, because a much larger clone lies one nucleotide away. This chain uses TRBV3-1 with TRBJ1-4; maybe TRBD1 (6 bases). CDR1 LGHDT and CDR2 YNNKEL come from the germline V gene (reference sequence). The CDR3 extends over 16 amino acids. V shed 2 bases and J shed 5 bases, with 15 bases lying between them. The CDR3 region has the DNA TGTGCCAGCAGCCAACCCAGACAGGCATTCAATGAAAAACTGTTTTTT. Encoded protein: CASSQPRQAFNEKLFF. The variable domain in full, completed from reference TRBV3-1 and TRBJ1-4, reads DTAVSQTPKYLVTQMGNDKSIKCEQNLGHDTMYWYKQDSKKFLKIMFSYNNKELIINETVPNRFSPKSPDKAHLNLHINSLELGDSAVYFCASSQPRQAFNEKLFFGSGTQLSVL.

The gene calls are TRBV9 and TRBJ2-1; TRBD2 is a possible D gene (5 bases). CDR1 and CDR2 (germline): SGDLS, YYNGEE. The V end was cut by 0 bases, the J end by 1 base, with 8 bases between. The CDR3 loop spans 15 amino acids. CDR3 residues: CASSVGPGSYNEQFF. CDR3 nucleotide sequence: TGTGCCAGCAGCGTAGGGCCGGGGTCCTACAATGAGCAGTTCTTC. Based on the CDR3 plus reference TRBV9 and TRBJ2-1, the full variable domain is DSGVTQTPKHLITATGQRVTLRCSPRSGDLSVYWYQQSLDQGLQFLIQYYNGEERAKGNILERFSAQQFPDLHSELNLSSLELGDSALYFCASSVGPGSYNEQFFGPGTRLTVL.

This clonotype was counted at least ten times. DNA for the CDR3: TGTGCCAGCAGTGACGTACGACTAGCGGGAGGCAATGAGCAGTTCTTC. This sequence encodes CASSDVRLAGGNEQFF. The chain uses TRBV25-1 and TRBJ2-1; the match to TRBD2 covers 13 bases. Germline-derived CDR1 and CDR2 are MGHDK and SYGVNS. This CDR3 contains 16 residues. V lost 3 bases, J lost 6 bases, and 5 bases stayed unmatched.

The CDR3 loop reads CASSEAYYFWRTSYEQYF. In nucleotides, the CDR3 is TGTGCCAGCAGTGAAGCCTACTACTTTTGGCGGACCAGCTACGAGCAGTACTTC. This sequence joins TRBV2 and TRBJ2-7; D is undetermined. CDR3 size: 18 residues. Germline V lookup: CDR1 SNHLY, CDR2 FYNNEI. V was cut by 0 bases and J by 3 bases, with 21 bases left in between.

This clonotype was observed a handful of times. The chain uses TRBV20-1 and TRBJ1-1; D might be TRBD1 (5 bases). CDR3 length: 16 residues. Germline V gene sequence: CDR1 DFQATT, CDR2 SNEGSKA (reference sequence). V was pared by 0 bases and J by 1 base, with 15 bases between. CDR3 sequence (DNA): TGCAGTGCTAGAGATCGACGGGACGGAAAGAACACTGAAGCTTTCTTT. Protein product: CSARDRRDGKNTEAFF.

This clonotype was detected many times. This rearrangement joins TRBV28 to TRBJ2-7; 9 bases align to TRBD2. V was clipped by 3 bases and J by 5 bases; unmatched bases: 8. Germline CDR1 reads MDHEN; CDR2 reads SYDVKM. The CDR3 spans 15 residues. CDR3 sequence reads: CASSFTLAGINEQYF. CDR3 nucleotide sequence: TGTGCCAGCAGTTTTACCCTAGCGGGAATTAACGAGCAGTACTTC.

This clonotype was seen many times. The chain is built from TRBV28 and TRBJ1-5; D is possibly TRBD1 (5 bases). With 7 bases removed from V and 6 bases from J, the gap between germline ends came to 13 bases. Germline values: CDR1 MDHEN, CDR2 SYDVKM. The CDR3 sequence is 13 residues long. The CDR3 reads CASISGQSQPQHF. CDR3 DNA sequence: TGTGCCAGCATCTCGGGGCAAAGTCAGCCCCAGCATTTT.

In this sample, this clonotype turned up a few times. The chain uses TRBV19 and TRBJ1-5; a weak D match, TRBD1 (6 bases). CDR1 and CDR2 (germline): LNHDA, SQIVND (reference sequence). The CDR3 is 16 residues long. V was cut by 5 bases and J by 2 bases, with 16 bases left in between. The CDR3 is CASSLERGVGNQPQHF. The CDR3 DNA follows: TGTGCCAGTAGTCTCGAAAGGGGGGTTGGCAATCAGCCCCAGCATTTT.

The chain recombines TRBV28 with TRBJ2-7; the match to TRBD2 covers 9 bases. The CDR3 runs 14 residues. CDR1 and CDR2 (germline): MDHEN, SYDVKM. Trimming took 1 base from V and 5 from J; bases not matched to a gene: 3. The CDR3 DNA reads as TGTGCCAGCAGTTTATCTAGCGGGAACCACGAGCAGTACTTC. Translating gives CASSLSSGNHEQYF.

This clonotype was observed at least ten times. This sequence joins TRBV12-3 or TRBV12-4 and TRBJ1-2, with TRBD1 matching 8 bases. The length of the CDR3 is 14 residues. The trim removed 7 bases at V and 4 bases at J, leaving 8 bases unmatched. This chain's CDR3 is CASNDPRGPYGYTF. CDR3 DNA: TGTGCCAGCAACGATCCCAGGGGGCCCTATGGCTACACCTTC.